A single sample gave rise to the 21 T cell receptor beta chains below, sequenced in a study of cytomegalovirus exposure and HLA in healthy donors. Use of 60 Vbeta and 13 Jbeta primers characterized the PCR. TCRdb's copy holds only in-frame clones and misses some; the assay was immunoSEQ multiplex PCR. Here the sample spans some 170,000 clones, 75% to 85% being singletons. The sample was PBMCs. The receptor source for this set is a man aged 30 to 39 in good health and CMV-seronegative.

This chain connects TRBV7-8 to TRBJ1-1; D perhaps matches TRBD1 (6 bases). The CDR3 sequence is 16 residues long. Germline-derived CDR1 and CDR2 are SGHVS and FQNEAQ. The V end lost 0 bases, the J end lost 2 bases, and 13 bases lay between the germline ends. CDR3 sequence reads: CASSLAPNRVNTEAFF. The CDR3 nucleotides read TGTGCCAGCAGCTTAGCGCCAAACAGGGTAAACACTGAAGCTTTCTTT.

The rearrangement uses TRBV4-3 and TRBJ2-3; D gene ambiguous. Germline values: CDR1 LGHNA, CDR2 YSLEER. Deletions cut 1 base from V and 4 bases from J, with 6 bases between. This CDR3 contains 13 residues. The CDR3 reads CASSQGGPDTQYF. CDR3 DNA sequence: TGCGCCAGCAGCCAAGGCGGTCCAGATACGCAGTATTTT.

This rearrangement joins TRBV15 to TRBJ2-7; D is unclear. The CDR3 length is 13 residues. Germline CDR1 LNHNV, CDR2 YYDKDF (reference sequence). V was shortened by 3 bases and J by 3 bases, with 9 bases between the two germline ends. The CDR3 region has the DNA TGTGCCACCAGCAGCACTACGATCTACGAGCAGTACTTC. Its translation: CATSSTTIYEQYF. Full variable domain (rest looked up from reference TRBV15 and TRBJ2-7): DAMVIQNPRYQVTQFGKPVTLSCSQTLNHNVMYWYQQKSSQAPKLLFHYYDKDFNNEADTPDNFQSRRPNTSFCFLDIRSPGLGDTAMYLCATSSTTIYEQYFGPGTRLTVT.

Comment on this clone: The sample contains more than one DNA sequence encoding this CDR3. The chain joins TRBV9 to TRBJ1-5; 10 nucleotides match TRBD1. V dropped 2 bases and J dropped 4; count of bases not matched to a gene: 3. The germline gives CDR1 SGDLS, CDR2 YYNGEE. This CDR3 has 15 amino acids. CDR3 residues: CASSVGQGDNQPQHF. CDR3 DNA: TGTGCCAGCAGCGTTGGACAGGGGGATAATCAGCCCCAGCATTTT.

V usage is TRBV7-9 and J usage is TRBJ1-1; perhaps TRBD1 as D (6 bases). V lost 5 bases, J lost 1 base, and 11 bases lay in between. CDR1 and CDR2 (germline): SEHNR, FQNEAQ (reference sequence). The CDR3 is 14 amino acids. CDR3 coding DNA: TGTGCCAGCAGCCAGGACAGCCCGAACACTGAAGCTTTCTTT. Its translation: CASSQDSPNTEAFF.

The CDR3 nucleotides read TGTGCCAGCAGCCAACAGGACGGCTACAATGAGCAGTTCTTC. Amino acids: CASSQQDGYNEQFF. The chain joins TRBV7-9 to TRBJ2-1; a possible D gene is TRBD1 (5 bases). Trimming shortened V by 5 bases and J by 3 bases, and 11 bases separated the two germline ends. CDR1 SEHNR and CDR2 FQNEAQ come from the germline V gene (reference sequence). The CDR3 length is 14 residues.

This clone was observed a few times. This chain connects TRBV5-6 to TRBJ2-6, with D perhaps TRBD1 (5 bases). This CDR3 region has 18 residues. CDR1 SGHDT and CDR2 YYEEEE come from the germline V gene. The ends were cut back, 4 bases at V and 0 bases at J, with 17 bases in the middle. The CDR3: CASSLMGPIRSGANVLTF. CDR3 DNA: TGTGCCAGCAGCCTCATGGGGCCTATACGCTCTGGGGCCAACGTCCTGACTTTC.

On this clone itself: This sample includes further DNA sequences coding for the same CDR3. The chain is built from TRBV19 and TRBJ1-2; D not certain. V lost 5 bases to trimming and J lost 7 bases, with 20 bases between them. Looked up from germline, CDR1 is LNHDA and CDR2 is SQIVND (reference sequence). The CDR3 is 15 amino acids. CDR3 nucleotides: TGTGCCAGTAGTTCCCCGTTCGTGGGCCCAGGTGGCTACACCTTC. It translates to CASSSPFVGPGGYTF.

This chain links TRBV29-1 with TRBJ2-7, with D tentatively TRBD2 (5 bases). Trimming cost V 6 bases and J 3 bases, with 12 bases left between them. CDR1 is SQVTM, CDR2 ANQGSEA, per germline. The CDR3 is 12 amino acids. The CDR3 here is CSVVGAHYEQYF. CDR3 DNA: TGCAGCGTAGTGGGAGCGCACTACGAGCAGTACTTC.

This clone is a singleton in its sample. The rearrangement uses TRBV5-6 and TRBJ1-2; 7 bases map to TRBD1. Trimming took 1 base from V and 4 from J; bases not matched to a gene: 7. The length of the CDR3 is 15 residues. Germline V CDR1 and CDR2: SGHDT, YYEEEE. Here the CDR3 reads CASSLIDREFYGYTF. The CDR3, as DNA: TGTGCCAGCAGCTTGATTGACAGGGAGTTCTATGGCTACACCTTC.

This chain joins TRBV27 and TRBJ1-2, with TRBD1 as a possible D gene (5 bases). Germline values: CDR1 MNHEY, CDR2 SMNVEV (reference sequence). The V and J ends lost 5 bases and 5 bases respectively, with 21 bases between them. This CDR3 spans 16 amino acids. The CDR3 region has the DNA TGTGCCAGCAGTCCCCTCCCAGGGATTGTAGGATATGGCTACACCTTC. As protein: CASSPLPGIVGYGYTF.

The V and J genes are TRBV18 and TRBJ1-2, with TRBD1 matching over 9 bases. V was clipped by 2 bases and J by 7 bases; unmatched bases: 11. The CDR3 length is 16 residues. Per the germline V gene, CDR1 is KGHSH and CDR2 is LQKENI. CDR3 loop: CASSPRMDRGGGGYTF. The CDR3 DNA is TGTGCCAGCTCACCAAGAATGGACAGGGGAGGTGGTGGCTACACCTTC.

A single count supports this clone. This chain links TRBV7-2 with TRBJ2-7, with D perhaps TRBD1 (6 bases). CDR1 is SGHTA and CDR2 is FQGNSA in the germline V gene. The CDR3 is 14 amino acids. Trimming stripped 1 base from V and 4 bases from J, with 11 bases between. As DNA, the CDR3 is TGTGCCAGCAGCTTAGTCAGTCAGGGGTACGAGCAGTACTTC. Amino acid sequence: CASSLVSQGYEQYF.

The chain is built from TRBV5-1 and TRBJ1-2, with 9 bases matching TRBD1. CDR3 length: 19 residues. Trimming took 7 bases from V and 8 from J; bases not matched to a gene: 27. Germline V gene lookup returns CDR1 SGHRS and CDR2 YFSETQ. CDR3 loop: CASRSGDRDRDFRLGGYTF. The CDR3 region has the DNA TGCGCCAGCCGAAGCGGAGATCGGGACAGGGACTTTAGGCTTGGCGGCTACACCTTC.

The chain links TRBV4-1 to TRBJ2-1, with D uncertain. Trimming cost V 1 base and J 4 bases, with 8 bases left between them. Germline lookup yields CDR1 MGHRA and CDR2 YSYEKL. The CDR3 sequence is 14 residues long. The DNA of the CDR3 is TGCGCCAGCAGCCAAGGAACTGGTTACAATGAGCAGTTCTTC. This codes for CASSQGTGYNEQFF.

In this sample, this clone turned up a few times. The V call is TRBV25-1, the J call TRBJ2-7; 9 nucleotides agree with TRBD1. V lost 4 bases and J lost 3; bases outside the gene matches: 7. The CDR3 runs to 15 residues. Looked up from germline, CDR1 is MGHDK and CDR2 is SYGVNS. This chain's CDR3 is CASSGANRGLYEQYF. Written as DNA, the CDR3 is TGTGCCAGCAGTGGCGCCAACAGGGGGCTCTACGAGCAGTACTTC.

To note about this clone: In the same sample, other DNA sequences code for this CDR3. CDR3 loop: CASSPGQGSYEQYF. The CDR3 nucleotides read TGCGCCAGCAGTCCCGGACAGGGGTCCTACGAGCAGTACTTC. V and J are TRBV5-1 and TRBJ2-7; 9 bases match TRBD1. V trimming: 5 bases; J trimming: 1 base; junction bases outside the gene matches: 4. This CDR3 region has 14 residues. Germline V CDR1 and CDR2: SGHRS, YFSETQ.

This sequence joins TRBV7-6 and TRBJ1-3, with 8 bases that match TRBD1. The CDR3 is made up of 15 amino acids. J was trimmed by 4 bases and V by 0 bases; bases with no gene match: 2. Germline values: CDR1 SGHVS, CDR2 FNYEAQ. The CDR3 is CASSLADREGNTIYF. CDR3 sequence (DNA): TGTGCCAGCAGCTTAGCGGACAGGGAGGGAAACACCATATATTTT.

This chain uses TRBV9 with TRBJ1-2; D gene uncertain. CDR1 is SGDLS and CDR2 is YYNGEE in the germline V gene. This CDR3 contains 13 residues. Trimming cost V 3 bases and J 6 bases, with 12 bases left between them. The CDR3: CASSGLPRNGYTF. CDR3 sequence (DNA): TGTGCCAGCAGCGGACTCCCCCGTAATGGCTACACCTTC.

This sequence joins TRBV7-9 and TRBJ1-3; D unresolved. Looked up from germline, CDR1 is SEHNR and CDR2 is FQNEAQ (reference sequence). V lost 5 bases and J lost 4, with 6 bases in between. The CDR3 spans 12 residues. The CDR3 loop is CASSPTGNTIYF. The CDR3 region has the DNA TGTGCCAGCAGCCCTACGGGAAACACCATATATTTT.

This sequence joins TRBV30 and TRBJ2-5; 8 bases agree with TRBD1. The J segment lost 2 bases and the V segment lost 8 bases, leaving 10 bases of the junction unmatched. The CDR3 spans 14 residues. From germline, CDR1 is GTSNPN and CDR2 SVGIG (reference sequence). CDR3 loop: CAQGAGGYQETQYF. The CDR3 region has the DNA TGTGCCCAAGGGGCAGGGGGCTATCAAGAGACCCAGTACTTC.